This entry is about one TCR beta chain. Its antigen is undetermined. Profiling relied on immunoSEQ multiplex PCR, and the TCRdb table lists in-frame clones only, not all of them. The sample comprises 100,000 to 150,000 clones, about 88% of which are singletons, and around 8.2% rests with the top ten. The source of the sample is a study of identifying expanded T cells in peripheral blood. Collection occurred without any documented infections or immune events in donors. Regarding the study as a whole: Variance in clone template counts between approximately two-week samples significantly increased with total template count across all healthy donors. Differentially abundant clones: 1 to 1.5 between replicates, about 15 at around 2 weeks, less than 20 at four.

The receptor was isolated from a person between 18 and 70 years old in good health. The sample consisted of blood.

The DNA for the CDR3 is TGCGCCAGCAGCTTACGAGTTTTGCGCACAGATACGCAGTATTTT. Amino acid sequence: CASSLRVLRTDTQYF. The chain recombines TRBV5-1 with TRBJ2-3; unclear D gene. Trimming removed 2 bases from V and 1 base from J, with 11 bases in between. The length of the CDR3 is 15 residues. From germline, CDR1 is SGHRS and CDR2 YFSETQ. Drawing the rest from reference TRBV5-1 and TRBJ2-3, the complete variable domain is KAGVTQTPRYLIKTRGQQVTLSCSPISGHRSVSWYQQTPGQGLQFLFEYFSETQRNKGNFPGRFSGRQFSNSRSEMNVSTLELGDSALYLCASSLRVLRTDTQYFGPGTRLTVL.